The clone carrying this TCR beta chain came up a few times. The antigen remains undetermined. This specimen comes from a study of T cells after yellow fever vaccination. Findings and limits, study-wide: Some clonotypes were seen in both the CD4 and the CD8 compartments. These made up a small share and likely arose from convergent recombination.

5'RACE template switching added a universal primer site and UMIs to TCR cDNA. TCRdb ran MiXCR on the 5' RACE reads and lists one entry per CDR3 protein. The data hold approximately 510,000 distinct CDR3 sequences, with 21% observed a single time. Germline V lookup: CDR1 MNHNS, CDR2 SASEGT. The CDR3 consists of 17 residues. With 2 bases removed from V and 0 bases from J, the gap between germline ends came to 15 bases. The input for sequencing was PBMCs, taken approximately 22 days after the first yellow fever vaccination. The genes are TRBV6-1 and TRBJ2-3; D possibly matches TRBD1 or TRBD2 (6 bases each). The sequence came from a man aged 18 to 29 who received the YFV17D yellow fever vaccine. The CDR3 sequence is CASSERRGAFSTDTQYF. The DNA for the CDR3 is TGTGCCAGCAGTGAAAGGAGGGGGGCTTTTAGCACAGATACGCAGTATTTT.